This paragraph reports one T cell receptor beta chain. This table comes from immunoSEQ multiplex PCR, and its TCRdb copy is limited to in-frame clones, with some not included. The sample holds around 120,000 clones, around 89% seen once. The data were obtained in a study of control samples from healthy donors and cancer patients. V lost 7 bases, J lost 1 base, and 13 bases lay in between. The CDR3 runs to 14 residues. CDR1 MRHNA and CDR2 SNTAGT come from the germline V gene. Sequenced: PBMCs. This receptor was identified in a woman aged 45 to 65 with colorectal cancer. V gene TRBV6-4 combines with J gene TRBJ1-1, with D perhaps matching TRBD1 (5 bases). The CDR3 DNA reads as TGTGCCAGCAAAGAAGGGAGGGGGAACACTGAAGCTTTCTTT. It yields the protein CASKEGRGNTEAFF.